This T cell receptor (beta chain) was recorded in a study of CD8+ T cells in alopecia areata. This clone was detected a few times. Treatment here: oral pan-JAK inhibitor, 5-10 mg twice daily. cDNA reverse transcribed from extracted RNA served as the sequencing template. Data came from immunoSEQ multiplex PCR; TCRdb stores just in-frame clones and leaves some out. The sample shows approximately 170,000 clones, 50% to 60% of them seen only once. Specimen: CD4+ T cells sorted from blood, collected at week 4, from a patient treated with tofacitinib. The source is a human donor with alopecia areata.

This CDR3 is CAWSAGGELFF. CDR3 sequence (DNA): TGTGCCTGGAGTGCGGGGGGGGAGCTGTTTTTT. The rearrangement joins TRBV30 to TRBJ2-2; D may be TRBD2 (5 bases). Germline loops: CDR1 GTSNPN, CDR2 SVGIG (reference sequence). V lost 1 base to trimming and J lost 8 bases, with 5 bases between them. The CDR3 covers 11 residues.